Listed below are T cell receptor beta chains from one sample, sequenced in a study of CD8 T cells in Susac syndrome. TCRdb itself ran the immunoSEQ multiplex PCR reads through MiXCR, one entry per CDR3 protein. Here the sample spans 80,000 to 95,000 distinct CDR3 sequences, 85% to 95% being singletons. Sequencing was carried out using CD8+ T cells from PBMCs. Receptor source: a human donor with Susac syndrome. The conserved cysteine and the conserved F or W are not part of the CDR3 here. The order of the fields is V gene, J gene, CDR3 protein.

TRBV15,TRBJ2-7,ATSIPGQGYGEQY
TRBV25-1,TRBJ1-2,ASSLSNYGYT
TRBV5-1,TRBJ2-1,ASAGLEQF
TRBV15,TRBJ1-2,ATSERFTNYGYT
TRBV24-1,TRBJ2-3,ATSDGETGDLTDTQY
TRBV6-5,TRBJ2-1,ASSYGPAGVFYNEQF
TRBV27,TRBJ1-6,ASGDESYNSPLH
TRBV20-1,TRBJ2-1,SAHTISATSGDYNEQF
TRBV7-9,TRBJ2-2,ASSLAFNTGELF
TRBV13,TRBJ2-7,ASSPGLAGGYEQY